This T cell receptor (beta chain) was observed in a study of glioma-infiltrating T cells after dendritic cell vaccination. Overall study results and limits: Complete blood and tumor specimen sets were limited to few patients.

TCRdb's copy holds only in-frame clones and misses some; the assay was immunoSEQ multiplex PCR. The data show about 30,000 clones, with more than 85% seen just once and around 2.1% held by the top ten. Remarks on this clone: Antigen: not known.

Fresh-frozen tumor tissue and more than two years of survival data were available for all. Germline V lookup: CDR1 SGHDN, CDR2 FVKESK. Trimming pared 5 bases from V and 4 bases from J, leaving 17 bases between. The CDR3 covers 16 residues. The source of this sequence is a human donor with glioblastoma. This specimen consisted of blood, obtained before dendritic cell vaccination. The chain links TRBV14 to TRBJ2-2; a weak D match, TRBD2 (6 bases). This CDR3 reads CASSAGTGVSTGELFF. CDR3 nucleotide sequence: TGTGCCAGCAGCGCCGGGACTGGGGTCTCCACCGGGGAGCTGTTTTTT.